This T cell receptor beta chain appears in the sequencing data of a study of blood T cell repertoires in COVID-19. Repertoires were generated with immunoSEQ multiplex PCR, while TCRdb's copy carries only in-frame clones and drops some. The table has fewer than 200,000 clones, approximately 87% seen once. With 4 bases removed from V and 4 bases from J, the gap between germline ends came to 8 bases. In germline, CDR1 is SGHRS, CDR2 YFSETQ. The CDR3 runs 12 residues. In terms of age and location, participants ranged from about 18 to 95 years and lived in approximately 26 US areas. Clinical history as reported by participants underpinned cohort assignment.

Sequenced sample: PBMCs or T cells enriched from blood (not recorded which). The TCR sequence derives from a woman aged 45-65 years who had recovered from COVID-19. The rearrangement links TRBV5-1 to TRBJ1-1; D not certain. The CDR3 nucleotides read TGCGCCAGCAGCCTCTCCGGCACTGAAGCTTTCTTT. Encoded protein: CASSLSGTEAFF.